This entry lists 20 T cell receptor beta chains sequenced from one sample in a study of blood T cell repertoires in COVID-19. Assay: immunoSEQ multiplex PCR; the TCRdb copy retains only in-frame clones and omits some. The sample holds 25,000 to 30,000 clones, roughly two thirds seen once. The sample consisted of peripheral blood. These receptors came from a human donor in a cohort sampled during active COVID-19.

This clone was counted between two and nine times. The chain has TRBV21-1 and TRBJ2-1; the D call in the table, TRBD2, was not verified against the DNA. TRBV21-1 is assigned pseudogene status. The CDR3 has 17 residues. This chain's CDR3 is CASSKGLWAGLNNEQFF. The CDR3, as DNA: TGTGCCAGCAGCAAAGGACTGTGGGCGGGATTAAACAATGAGCAGTTCTTC.

V is TRBV6-2 or TRBV6-3 and J is TRBJ1-5; D unresolved. With 2 bases removed from V and 0 bases from J, the gap between germline ends came to 11 bases. This CDR3 has 16 residues. Germline V gene sequence: CDR1 MNHEY, CDR2 SVGEGT. In DNA, the CDR3 is TGTGCCAGCAGTTACGCTGAGGGAACTAGCAATCAGCCCCAGCATTTT. Translated, it gives CASSYAEGTSNQPQHF.

This clone has just a few counts. The chain combines TRBV7-9 with TRBJ2-4; no definite D call. CDR1 is SEHNR and CDR2 is FQNEAQ in the germline V gene (reference sequence). V lost 5 bases, J lost 2 bases, and 16 bases lay in between. There are 16 residues in the CDR3. The CDR3 DNA follows: TGTGCCAGCAGCAGCCTATCTACGCGATCCAAAAACATTCAGTACTTC. This encodes CASSSLSTRSKNIQYF.

V and J are TRBV7-2 and TRBJ2-7; D ambiguous. Between the trimmed V and J ends, which lost 3 bases and 2 bases, there was a span of 8 bases. Germline lookup yields CDR1 SGHTA and CDR2 FQGNSA. This CDR3 is built from 13 residues. The CDR3 bases are TGTGCCAGCAGCTTTAGTGCTCCCTACGAGCAGTACTTC. It translates to CASSFSAPYEQYF.

The V gene is TRBV19, the J gene TRBJ2-1; 8 bases align to TRBD1. The CDR3 is 15 residues long. Germline trimming cut 1 base from V and 4 bases from J; bases unmatched to any gene: 3. The germline V gene has CDR1 LNHDA and CDR2 SQIVND (reference sequence). The CDR3 loop is CASSIGTGRYNEQFF. CDR3 nucleotides: TGTGCCAGTAGTATAGGGACAGGGAGATACAATGAGCAGTTCTTC.

This clone was seen a single time. The chain is built from TRBV19 and TRBJ1-5; D is ambiguous. Trimming shortened V by 4 bases and J by 0 bases, and 10 bases separated the two germline ends. The CDR3 length is 15 residues. Germline assignment: CDR1 LNHDA and CDR2 SQIVND (reference sequence). The CDR3 region has the DNA TGTGCCAGTAGTACAAACGCGGCTAGCAATCAGCCCCAGCATTTT. Translation gives CASSTNAASNQPQHF.

The genes are TRBV4-1 and TRBJ1-2, with 7 bases that match TRBD1. Germline assignment: CDR1 MGHRA and CDR2 YSYEKL. CDR3 length: 16 residues. Trimming removed 1 base from V and 1 base from J; junction bases left unmatched: 6. The CDR3 reads CASSQVRGRHNYGYTF. The CDR3 DNA reads as TGCGCCAGCAGCCAAGTAAGGGGGCGCCATAACTATGGCTACACCTTC.

V gene TRBV19 combines with J gene TRBJ1-5, with 8 positions matching TRBD1. This CDR3 region has 14 residues. Germline V gene data show CDR1 as LNHDA and CDR2 as SQIVND (reference sequence). V gave up 7 bases and J gave up 4 bases; unmatched junction bases: 6. CDR3 bases: TGTGCCAGTACGGGGACAGGACTGAATCAGCCCCAGCATTTT. Amino acids: CASTGTGLNQPQHF.

The V gene is TRBV11-2, the J gene TRBJ2-7; possible D gene TRBD2, 5 bases. The V end lost 0 bases, the J end lost 2 bases, and 11 bases lay between the germline ends. CDR1 is SGHAT and CDR2 is FQNNGV in the germline V gene. The CDR3 has 15 residues. This chain's CDR3 is CASSLDRSGAYEQYF. The CDR3, as DNA: TGTGCCAGCAGCTTAGATCGAAGCGGAGCCTACGAGCAGTACTTC. The full variable domain, rest sourced from reference TRBV11-2 and TRBJ2-7, is EAGVAQSPRYKIIEKRQSVAFWCNPISGHATLYWYQQILGQGPKLLIQFQNNGVVDDSQLPKDRFSAERLKGVDSTLKIQPAKLEDSAVYLCASSLDRSGAYEQYFGPGTRLTVT.

This clone showed up just a few times. This chain joins TRBV7-7 and TRBJ1-1; no clear D gene. This CDR3 is 15 amino acids long. Germline CDR1 reads SSHAT; CDR2 reads FNYEAQ (reference sequence). Trimming took 1 base from V and 0 from J, leaving 9 bases between them. CDR3 sequence reads: CASSLERAMNTEAFF. The CDR3 DNA is TGTGCCAGCAGCTTAGAGCGGGCCATGAACACTGAAGCTTTCTTT.

This clone was counted between two and nine times. The chain couples TRBV7-6 to TRBJ2-7; TRBD2 aligns across 9 bases. From germline, CDR1 is SGHVS and CDR2 FNYEAQ. The V segment lost 1 base and the J segment 0 bases; nucleotides outside the gene matches: 4. The length of the CDR3 is 16 residues. This chain's CDR3 is CASSLGLAVASYEQYF. Written as DNA, the CDR3 is TGTGCCAGCAGCTTAGGACTAGCGGTAGCCTCCTACGAGCAGTACTTC.

This chain joins TRBV14 and TRBJ2-1; D ambiguous. The V end lost 0 bases, the J end lost 7 bases, and 7 bases lay between the germline ends. The germline CDR1 and CDR2 sequences are SGHDN and FVKESK. The CDR3 length is 13 residues. The CDR3 here is CASSQDMRNEQFF. CDR3 nucleotides: TGTGCCAGCAGCCAAGATATGAGGAATGAGCAGTTCTTC.

This chain joins TRBV7-2 and TRBJ2-2, with TRBD1 matching over 9 bases. The CDR3 runs 17 residues. Trimming removed 5 bases from V and 1 base from J; junction bases left unmatched: 8. Germline V lookup: CDR1 SGHTA, CDR2 FQGNSA. CDR3 residues: CASSPTGGAGNTGELFF. As DNA, the CDR3 is TGTGCCAGCAGCCCCACAGGGGGCGCAGGGAACACCGGGGAGCTGTTTTTT.

This rearrangement joins TRBV27 to TRBJ2-3, with 9 positions matching TRBD2. The CDR3 has 17 amino acids. V lost 5 bases, J lost 5 bases, and 14 bases stayed unmatched. The germline CDR1 and CDR2 sequences are MNHEY and SMNVEV (reference sequence). CDR3 DNA sequence: TGTGCCAGCAGTCCGGGAGGAGTAGCGGGAGTGGTAGATACGCAGTATTTT. Amino acids: CASSPGGVAGVVDTQYF.

V usage is TRBV28 and J usage is TRBJ2-5; D is perhaps TRBD1 (5 bases). CDR1 MDHEN and CDR2 SYDVKM come from the germline V gene. This CDR3 has 14 residues. Trimming took 6 bases from V and 1 from J, leaving 12 bases between them. The CDR3 DNA reads as TGTGCCAGCAGCCCACCGACAGTCCAAGAGACCCAGTACTTC. It is translated as CASSPPTVQETQYF.

This clone was found many times. The CDR3 DNA reads as TGCGCCAGCAGCCAACATGGGACAGGAAATGAAAAACTGTTTTTT. Its translation: CASSQHGTGNEKLFF. The V call is TRBV4-1, the J call TRBJ1-4; 8 nucleotides align to TRBD1. Germline assignment: CDR1 MGHRA and CDR2 YSYEKL. V was pared by 2 bases and J by 5 bases, with 4 bases of the junction left unmatched. The CDR3 loop spans 15 amino acids.

This chain uses TRBV3-1 (or the pseudogene TRBV3-2) with TRBJ2-7; 9 positions match TRBD1. The CDR3 is made up of 15 amino acids. The junction had 6 bases not matched to a gene; V was cut back by 2 bases and J by 4 bases. Germline V gene sequence: CDR1 LGHDT, CDR2 YNNKEL (reference sequence). The CDR3 nucleotides are TGTGCCAGCAGCCAATCCGGGGGACAGGGTTACGAGCAGTACTTC. Translated: CASSQSGGQGYEQYF.

This clone was seen many times. This CDR3 reads CASSSTSGGYNEQFF. The CDR3 DNA follows: TGTGCCAGCAGTTCTACTAGCGGGGGCTACAATGAGCAGTTCTTC. This chain connects TRBV6-5 to TRBJ2-1; 11 nucleotides align to TRBD2. The germline gives CDR1 MNHEY, CDR2 SVGAGI. The J segment lost 3 bases and the V segment lost 4 bases, leaving 2 bases of the junction unmatched. CDR3 length: 15 residues.

J is TRBJ1-2 and V is TRBV28; D is unresolved. V lost 5 bases to trimming and J lost 12 bases, with 22 bases between them. The CDR3 is 14 residues long. The germline V gene encodes CDR1 MDHEN and CDR2 SYDVKM. The DNA of the CDR3 is TGTGCCAGCAGTCCCCTAAGCCGGAGCGCTATAGACACCTTC. It encodes CASSPLSRSAIDTF.

The rearrangement uses TRBV4-3 and TRBJ2-7, with a weak D call TRBD1 (7 bases). Trimming removed 1 base at V and 4 bases at J, with 14 bases between. The CDR3 spans 15 residues. Germline-derived CDR1 and CDR2 are LGHNA and YSLEER. CDR3 sequence reads: CASSQVEGAGYEQYF. The CDR3 region has the DNA TGCGCCAGCAGCCAAGTAGAGGGGGCGGGGTACGAGCAGTACTTC.